The subject of this entry is one T cell receptor beta chain. Its antigen is currently unknown. The data are from a study of cytomegalovirus exposure and HLA in healthy donors. Study observations and caveats: DRB1 had the most TCR associations and HLA-C the fewest, a later analysis found, with rates varying by HLA locus. Cytomegalovirus status was reportedly diagnosed by the classifier with high specificity and sensitivity. A likely sequencing artifact accounted for one observed cluster of highly shared sequence variants. TCR beta sequences reportedly predicted most subjects' HLA-A and HLA-B alleles accurately.

13 Jbeta primers and 60 Vbeta primers were used for the PCR. Here immunoSEQ multiplex PCR was the method, and the copy in TCRdb shows in-frame clones only, minus some. The table records some 150,000 clones, nearly 85% of them present only once. This TCR came from a male donor in good health and CMV-seronegative. The sample comprised PBMCs.

CDR3 loop: CASSGQGARETQYF. The CDR3 nucleotides are TGTGCCAGCAGCGGACAGGGGGCGAGAGAGACCCAGTACTTC. The genes are TRBV6-5 and TRBJ2-5, with 11 nucleotides matching TRBD1. V was clipped by 6 bases and J by 4 bases; unmatched bases: 4. Germline V lookup: CDR1 MNHEY, CDR2 SVGAGI. The CDR3 loop spans 14 amino acids.